Listed here are 27 T cell receptor beta chains from one sample, sequenced in a study of CD8 T cells in Susac syndrome. A quantity of about 0.5 to 1 ug RNA underwent reverse transcription using random hexamers. One entry per CDR3 protein results from TCRdb running MiXCR on the immunoSEQ multiplex PCR reads. The profile shows approximately 230,000 distinct CDR3 sequences, roughly 93% of them singletons. The sequenced sample consisted of CD4+ T cells from PBMCs. Receptors originate from a human donor with multiple sclerosis.

This sequence joins TRBV20-1 and TRBJ1-4, with 11 positions matching TRBD1. CDR3 length: 14 amino acids. V lost 4 bases to trimming and J lost 7 bases; unmatched junction nucleotides: 5. The germline V gene encodes CDR1 DFQATT and CDR2 SNEGSKA (reference sequence). CDR3 loop: CSAKPGTGGEKLFF. In DNA form, the CDR3 reads TGCAGTGCTAAACCCGGGACAGGGGGTGAAAAACTGTTTTTT.

This clonotype is a singleton in its sample. The chain links TRBV18 to TRBJ2-7; a possible D gene is TRBD1 (6 bases). Germline assignment: CDR1 KGHSH and CDR2 LQKENI. The CDR3 is made up of 13 amino acids. V was clipped by 3 bases and J by 1 base, with 7 bases between them. CDR3 in DNA: TGTGCCAGCTCACCGGACAGTTCCTACGAGCAGTACGTC. Amino acids: CASSPDSSYEQYV.

This chain connects TRBV29-1 to TRBJ1-1; 7 bases agree with TRBD1. The trim removed 6 bases at V and 6 bases at J, leaving 10 bases unmatched. CDR1 and CDR2 (germline): SQVTM, ANQGSEA. The CDR3 consists of 13 residues. CDR3 amino acids: CSVNRQGISEAFF. The CDR3 DNA sequence: TGCAGCGTCAACAGACAGGGAATATCTGAAGCTTTCTTT.

The chain joins TRBV29-1 to TRBJ2-4; D uncertain. Deletions cut 8 bases from V and 0 bases from J, with 11 bases between. In germline, CDR1 is SQVTM, CDR2 ANQGSEA. The CDR3 has 13 amino acids. The CDR3 sequence: CSIKGLAKNIQYF. Written as DNA, the CDR3 is TGCAGCATCAAGGGCCTAGCCAAAAACATTCAGTACTTC.

The chain employs TRBV30 and TRBJ2-5, with D hard to call. This CDR3 region has 14 residues. CDR1 and CDR2 from the germline V gene are GTSNPN and SVGIG (reference sequence). Trimming cost V 0 bases and J 0 bases, with 8 bases left between them. The CDR3 sequence is CAWSVTRYQETQYF. CDR3 nucleotide sequence: TGTGCCTGGAGTGTAACCAGGTACCAAGAGACCCAGTACTTC.

The chain has TRBV28 and TRBJ2-7; 12 positions agree with TRBD2. With 8 bases clipped from V and 1 base from J, the junction kept 3 bases outside the gene matches. Germline assignment: CDR1 MDHEN and CDR2 SYDVKM. This CDR3 is built from 14 residues. The CDR3 sequence is CASATSGGSYEQYF. CDR3 coding DNA: TGTGCCAGCGCTACTAGCGGGGGGTCCTACGAGCAGTACTTC.

V is TRBV7-3 and J is TRBJ2-3; TRBD1 agrees at 7 bases. CDR3 size: 16 residues. V was pared by 4 bases and J by 2 bases, with 9 bases of the junction left unmatched. The germline V gene encodes CDR1 SGHTA and CDR2 FQGTGA. For the CDR3, the DNA is TGTGCCAGCAGCTCTCCCGGGACAGAGGACACAGATACGCAGTATTTT. It yields the protein CASSSPGTEDTDTQYF.

The V gene is TRBV3-1, the J gene TRBJ1-1; D gene unclear. CDR1 and CDR2 from the germline V gene are LGHDT and YNNKEL (reference sequence). The CDR3 totals 14 residues. V lost 0 bases to trimming and J lost 7 bases, with 12 bases between them. DNA for the CDR3: TGTGCCAGCAGCCAAGATAATTTCCGGGATGAAGCTTTCTTT. The encoded protein is CASSQDNFRDEAFF.

The V call is TRBV5-1, the J call TRBJ2-1; tentative D call: TRBD2 (6 bases). Germline CDR1 reads SGHRS; CDR2 reads YFSETQ. The V and J ends lost 0 bases and 6 bases respectively, with 10 bases between them. The CDR3 covers 14 residues. In DNA form, the CDR3 reads TGCGCCAGCAGCTTGGAGGCGGGGCTCAATGAGCAGTTCTTC. The encoded protein is CASSLEAGLNEQFF.

CDR3 nucleotide sequence: TGTGCCAGCAGATGGGGACAAGCCACCGGGGAGCTGTTTTTT. Its translation is CASRWGQATGELFF. The V call is TRBV2, the J call TRBJ2-2; TRBD1 is a possible D gene (6 bases). The germline gives CDR1 SNHLY, CDR2 FYNNEI. V was cut by 6 bases and J by 4 bases, with 12 bases left in between. CDR3 length: 14 residues.

This clonotype was seen once. The rearrangement uses TRBV2 and TRBJ2-2; TRBD2 aligns across 7 bases. The CDR3 contains 14 residues. CDR1 is SNHLY and CDR2 is FYNNEI in the germline V gene. The J segment lost 5 bases and the V segment lost 7 bases, leaving 7 bases of the junction unmatched. CDR3 loop: CASKAGAFTGELFF. The CDR3 DNA sequence: TGTGCCAGCAAGGCGGGAGCCTTTACCGGGGAGCTGTTTTTT.

This chain connects TRBV11-2 to TRBJ2-2, with unresolved D. Between the trimmed V and J ends, which lost 2 bases and 1 base, there was a span of 2 bases. CDR3 length: 13 amino acids. Germline V gives CDR1 SGHAT, CDR2 FQNNGV. The DNA of the CDR3 is TGTGCCAGCAGCTTACAGAACACCGGGGAGCTGTTTTTT. Translation: CASSLQNTGELFF.

This chain uses TRBV19 with TRBJ1-3, with TRBD1 matching 9 bases. CDR3 length: 15 residues. Trimming took 6 bases from V and 15 from J; bases not matched to a gene: 18. CDR1 LNHDA and CDR2 SQIVND come from the germline V gene (reference sequence). The CDR3 DNA follows: TGTGCCAGTAGCCGGGACAGGGATTTTCTGGAAACAAGATATTTT. Protein: CASSRDRDFLETRYF.

V usage is TRBV5-4 and J usage is TRBJ1-4; 8 bases are a match to TRBD1. The CDR3 runs 15 residues. Germline assignment: CDR1 SGHNT and CDR2 YYREEE (reference sequence). The V gene end was trimmed by 3 bases and the J gene end by 3 bases; junction bases not matched to a gene: 4. DNA for the CDR3: TGTGCCAGCAGCTATCGGACAGGGTCTAATGAAAAACTGTTTTTT. This translates into CASSYRTGSNEKLFF.

The gene calls are TRBV27 and TRBJ2-2, with 10 bases fitting TRBD2. The V segment lost 3 bases and the J segment 4 bases; nucleotides outside the gene matches: 5. The CDR3 is made up of 16 amino acids. The germline V gene has CDR1 MNHEY and CDR2 SMNVEV (reference sequence). CDR3 nucleotide sequence: TGTGCCAGCAGTTTCAGGCGACTAGCGGGCACCGGGGAGCTGTTTTTT. It encodes CASSFRRLAGTGELFF.

This chain links TRBV29-1 with TRBJ2-7; 13 bases line up with TRBD2. The CDR3 is made up of 14 amino acids. Germline V gene lookup returns CDR1 SQVTM and CDR2 ANQGSEA. Trimming at V came to 6 bases and at J to 9 bases, leaving 11 bases not matched to a gene. The CDR3 sequence is CSVPEGLAGRAQYF. CDR3 DNA sequence: TGCAGCGTCCCCGAGGGACTAGCGGGGCGGGCGCAGTACTTC.

This rearrangement joins TRBV2 to TRBJ1-5, with 7 positions matching TRBD1. CDR1 and CDR2 (germline): SNHLY, FYNNEI. The CDR3 covers 16 residues. Germline trimming cut 4 bases from V and 0 bases from J; bases unmatched to any gene: 6. CDR3 region: CASSGDRANSNQPQHF. CDR3 nucleotides: TGTGCCAGCAGTGGGGACAGAGCGAATAGCAATCAGCCCCAGCATTTT.

V and J are TRBV29-1 and TRBJ2-3; D is undetermined. Trimming shortened V by 3 bases and J by 5 bases, and 12 bases separated the two germline ends. CDR1 and CDR2 from the germline V gene are SQVTM and ANQGSEA. The length of the CDR3 is 13 residues. The CDR3 DNA sequence: TGCAGCGTTGACGGGCAGGTTAGAGATACGCAGTATTTT. It translates to CSVDGQVRDTQYF.

This chain uses TRBV7-2 with TRBJ2-1; 8 bases align to TRBD2. The germline CDR1 and CDR2 sequences are SGHTA and FQGNSA. V shed 5 bases and J 7 bases; nucleotides not matched to a gene: 4. This CDR3 comprises 13 residues. The CDR3 DNA is TGTGCCAGCAGCCCAACGGGGGGGAATGAGCAGTTCTTC. It codes for CASSPTGGNEQFF.

This clonotype was observed a single time. The V and J genes are TRBV15 and TRBJ1-4; no definite D call. CDR1 LNHNV and CDR2 YYDKDF come from the germline V gene (reference sequence). The CDR3 is made up of 12 amino acids. V lost 1 base and J lost 8, with 5 bases in between. The CDR3 nucleotides read TGTGCCACCAGCAGAGTGCGCGAAAAACTGTTTTTT. Its translation is CATSRVREKLFF.

The V and J genes are TRBV24-1 and TRBJ1-5; no reliable D call. The CDR3 covers 13 residues. With 5 bases removed from V and 6 bases from J, the gap between germline ends came to 10 bases. The V gene's germline CDR1 is KGHDR and CDR2 SFDVKD. The CDR3 nucleotides are TGTGCCACCAGTGGGCCCTTTGGTCAGCCCCAGCATTTT. This encodes CATSGPFGQPQHF.

This chain links TRBV24-1 with TRBJ1-2; no firm D call. The CDR3 has 12 amino acids. The ends were cut back, 4 bases at V and 3 bases at J, with 5 bases in the middle. Germline V lookup: CDR1 KGHDR, CDR2 SFDVKD. The CDR3 DNA is TGTGCCACCAGTGACCCATACTATGGCTACACCTTC. Amino acids: CATSDPYYGYTF.

CDR3 in DNA: TGTGCCAGCAGTTTACAGCCCAACTATGGCTACACCTTC. Residues: CASSLQPNYGYTF. J is TRBJ1-2 and V is TRBV12-3 or TRBV12-4; no firm D call. With 2 bases removed from V and 2 bases from J, the gap between germline ends came to 6 bases. The CDR3 totals 13 residues.

The chain recombines TRBV2 with TRBJ2-5, with D unresolved. This CDR3 has 13 amino acids. The germline V gene encodes CDR1 SNHLY and CDR2 FYNNEI. Trimming cost V 6 bases and J 4 bases, with 12 bases left between them. This CDR3 reads CASRGISLETQYF. For the CDR3, the DNA is TGTGCCAGCAGAGGGATATCTCTAGAGACCCAGTACTTC.

The V gene is TRBV5-1, the J gene TRBJ2-1, with 11 bases matching TRBD1. This CDR3 is 15 amino acids long. In germline, CDR1 is SGHRS, CDR2 YFSETQ. J gave up 7 bases and V 3 bases, and 6 bases lay outside the gene matches. As DNA, the CDR3 is TGCGCCAGCAGCTCCGGACAGGGGGCATTTAATGAGCAGTTCTTC. Translated: CASSSGQGAFNEQFF.

This rearrangement joins TRBV19 to TRBJ1-5, with TRBD1 as a possible D gene (5 bases). Germline lookup yields CDR1 LNHDA and CDR2 SQIVND (reference sequence). V was pared by 4 bases and J by 0 bases, with 7 bases between. This CDR3 has 14 residues. The CDR3 DNA is TGTGCCAGTAGTACCCAGGGTAGCAATCAGCCCCAGCATTTT. Translated, it gives CASSTQGSNQPQHF.

This clonotype is a singleton in its sample. The chain couples TRBV28 to TRBJ2-7; TRBD1 matches 10 bases. This CDR3 comprises 15 residues. Trimming cost V 6 bases and J 4 bases; bases outside gene matches: 9. CDR1 is MDHEN and CDR2 is SYDVKM in the germline V gene. CDR3 in amino acids: CASSSTGQGLYEQYF. The CDR3 DNA sequence: TGTGCCAGCAGCTCAACGGGACAGGGGTTGTACGAGCAGTACTTC.